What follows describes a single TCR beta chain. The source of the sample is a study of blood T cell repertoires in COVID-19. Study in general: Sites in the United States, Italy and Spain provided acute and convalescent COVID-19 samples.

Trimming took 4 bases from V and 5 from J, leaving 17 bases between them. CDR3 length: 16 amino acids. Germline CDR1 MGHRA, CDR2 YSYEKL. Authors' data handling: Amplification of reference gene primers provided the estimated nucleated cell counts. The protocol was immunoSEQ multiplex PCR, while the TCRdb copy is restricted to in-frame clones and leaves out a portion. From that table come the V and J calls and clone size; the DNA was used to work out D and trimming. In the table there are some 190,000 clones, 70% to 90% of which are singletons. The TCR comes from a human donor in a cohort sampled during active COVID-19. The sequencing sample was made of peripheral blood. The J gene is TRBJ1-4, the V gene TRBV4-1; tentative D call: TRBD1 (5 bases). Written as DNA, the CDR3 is TGCGCCAGCAGCCCGGCCAGGGCCCGACCGAATGAAAAACTGTTTTTT. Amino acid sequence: CASSPARARPNEKLFF.